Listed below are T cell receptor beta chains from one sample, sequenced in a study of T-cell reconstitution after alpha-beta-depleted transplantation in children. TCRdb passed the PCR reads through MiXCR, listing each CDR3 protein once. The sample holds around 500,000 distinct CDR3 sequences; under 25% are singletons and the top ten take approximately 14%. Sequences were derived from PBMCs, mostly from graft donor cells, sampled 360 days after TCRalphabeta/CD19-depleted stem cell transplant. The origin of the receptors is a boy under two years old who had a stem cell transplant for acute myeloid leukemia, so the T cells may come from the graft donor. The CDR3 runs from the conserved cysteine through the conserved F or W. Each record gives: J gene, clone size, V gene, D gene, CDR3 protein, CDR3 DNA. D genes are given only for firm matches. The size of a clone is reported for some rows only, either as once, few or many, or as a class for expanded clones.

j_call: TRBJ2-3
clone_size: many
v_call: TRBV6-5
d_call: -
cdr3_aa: CASSYSGSSDTQYF
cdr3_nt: TGTGCCAGCAGTTACTCGGGGTCGTCAGATACGCAGTATTTT

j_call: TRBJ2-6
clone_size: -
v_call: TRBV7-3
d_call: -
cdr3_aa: CASSPGLSGANVLTF
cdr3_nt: TGTGCCAGCAGCCCCGGACTATCTGGGGCCAACGTCCTGACTTTC

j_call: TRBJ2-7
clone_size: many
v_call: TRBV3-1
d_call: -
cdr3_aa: CASSQVDGTIYEQYF
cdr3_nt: TGTGCCAGCAGCCAAGTCGACGGGACAATCTACGAGCAGTACTTC

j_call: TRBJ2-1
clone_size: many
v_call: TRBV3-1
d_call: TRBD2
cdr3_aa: CASSQAGGRDEQFF
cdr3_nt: TGTGCCAGCAGCCAAGCGGGGGGGCGAGATGAGCAGTTCTTC

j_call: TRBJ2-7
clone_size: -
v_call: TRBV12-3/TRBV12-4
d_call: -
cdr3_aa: CASSFKEDPGYEQYF
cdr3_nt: TGTGCCAGCAGTTTTAAGGAGGACCCAGGGTACGAGCAGTACTTC

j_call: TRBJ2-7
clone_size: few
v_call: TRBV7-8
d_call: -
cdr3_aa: CASSSLPDITYEQYF
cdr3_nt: TGTGCCAGCAGCTCCCTCCCCGACATTACCTACGAGCAGTACTTC

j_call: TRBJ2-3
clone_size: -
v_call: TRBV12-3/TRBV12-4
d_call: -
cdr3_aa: CASSPHGGETDTQYF
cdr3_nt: TGTGCCAGCAGCCCCCACGGGGGTGAGACAGATACGCAGTATTTT

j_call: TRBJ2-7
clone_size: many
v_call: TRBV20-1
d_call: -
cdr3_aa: CSATGPDTGIMEQYF
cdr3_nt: TGCAGTGCAACCGGCCCTGACACGGGGATCATGGAGCAGTACTTC

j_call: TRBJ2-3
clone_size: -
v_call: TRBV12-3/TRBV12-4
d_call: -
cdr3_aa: CASSFGAGSWDTQYF
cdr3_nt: TGTGCCAGCAGTTTTGGGGCAGGGTCCTGGGATACGCAGTATTTT

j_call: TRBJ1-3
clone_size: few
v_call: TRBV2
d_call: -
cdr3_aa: CASNRRGRNDIYF
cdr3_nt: TGTGCCAGCAACAGACGGGGGCGGAACGACATATATTTT

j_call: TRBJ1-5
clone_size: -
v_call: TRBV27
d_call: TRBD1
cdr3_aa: CASRRTGSNQPQHF
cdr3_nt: TGTGCCAGCAGACGGACAGGGAGCAATCAGCCCCAGCATTTT

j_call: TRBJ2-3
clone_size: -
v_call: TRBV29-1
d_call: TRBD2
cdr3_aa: CSVEGTSGTDTQYF
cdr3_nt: TGCAGCGTTGAGGGGACTAGCGGGACAGATACGCAGTATTTT

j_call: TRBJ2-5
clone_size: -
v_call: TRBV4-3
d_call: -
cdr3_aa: CASSRRDPQETQYF
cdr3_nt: TGCGCCAGCTCTCGCAGGGACCCTCAAGAGACCCAGTACTTC

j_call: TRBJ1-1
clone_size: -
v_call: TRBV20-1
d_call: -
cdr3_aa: CSASDLTADTEAFF
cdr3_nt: TGCAGTGCTAGTGACCTAACGGCCGACACTGAAGCTTTCTTT

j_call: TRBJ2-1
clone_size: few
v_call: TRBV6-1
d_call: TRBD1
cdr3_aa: CASSLYPGTAIYNEQFF
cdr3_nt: TGTGCCAGCAGTCTTTATCCCGGGACAGCGATATACAATGAGCAGTTCTTC

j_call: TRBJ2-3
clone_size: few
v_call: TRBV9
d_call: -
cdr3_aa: CASKETAKPTDTQYF
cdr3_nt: TGTGCCAGCAAGGAGACAGCGAAGCCCACAGATACGCAGTATTTT

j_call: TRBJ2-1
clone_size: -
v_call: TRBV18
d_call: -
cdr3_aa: CASSPRGRALYNEQFF
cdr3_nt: TGTGCCAGCTCACCAAGGGGCAGGGCTCTATACAATGAGCAGTTCTTC

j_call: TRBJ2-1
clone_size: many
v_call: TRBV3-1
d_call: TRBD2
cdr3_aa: CASSISAGTKQFF
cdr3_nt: TGTGCCAGCAGCATTTCAGCGGGGACCAAGCAGTTCTTC

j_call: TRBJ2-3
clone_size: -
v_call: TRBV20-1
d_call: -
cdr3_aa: CSARPRSFGGTTDTQYF
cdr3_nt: TGCAGTGCTAGACCTCGTTCGTTCGGAGGAACCACAGATACGCAGTATTTT

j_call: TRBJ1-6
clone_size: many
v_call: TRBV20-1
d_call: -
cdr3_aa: CSAPTQGYGSPLHF
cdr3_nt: TGCAGTGCCCCTACACAGGGTTACGGATCACCCCTCCACTTT

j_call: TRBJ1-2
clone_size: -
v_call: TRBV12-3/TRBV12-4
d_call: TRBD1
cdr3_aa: CASSPRTGRGYGYTF
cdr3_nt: TGTGCCAGCAGCCCAAGGACAGGGAGAGGGTATGGCTACACCTTC

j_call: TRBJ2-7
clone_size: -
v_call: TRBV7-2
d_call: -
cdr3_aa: CASSRRSRGANYEQYF
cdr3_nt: TGTGCCAGCAGCCGCCGGTCTCGGGGGGCGAACTACGAGCAGTACTTC

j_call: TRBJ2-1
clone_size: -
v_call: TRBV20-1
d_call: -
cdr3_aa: CSARVPGQDRGGEQFF
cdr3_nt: TGCAGTGCTAGAGTGCCAGGACAGGACCGGGGGGGTGAGCAGTTCTTC

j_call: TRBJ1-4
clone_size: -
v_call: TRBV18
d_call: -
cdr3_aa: CASSRISEKLFF
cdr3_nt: TGTGCCAGCTCGAGGATTTCCGAAAAACTGTTTTTT

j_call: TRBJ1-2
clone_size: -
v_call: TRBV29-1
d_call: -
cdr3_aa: CSVEQNYGYTF
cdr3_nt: TGCAGCGTTGAACAGAACTATGGCTACACCTTC

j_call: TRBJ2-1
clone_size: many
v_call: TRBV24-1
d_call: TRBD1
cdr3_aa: CATSAFGQGGAMGEQFF
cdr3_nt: TGTGCCACCAGTGCTTTTGGACAGGGGGGTGCCATGGGTGAGCAGTTCTTC

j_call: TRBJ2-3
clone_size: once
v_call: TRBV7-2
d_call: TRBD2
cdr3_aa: CASSTIGTSGGPDTQYF
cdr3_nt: TGTGCCAGCAGCACTATTGGGACTAGCGGGGGCCCGGATACGCAGTATTTT

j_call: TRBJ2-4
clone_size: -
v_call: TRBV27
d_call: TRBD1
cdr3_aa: CASSLTGQGIAKNIQYF
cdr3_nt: TGTGCCAGCAGTTTAACGGGACAGGGAATAGCCAAAAACATTCAGTACTTC

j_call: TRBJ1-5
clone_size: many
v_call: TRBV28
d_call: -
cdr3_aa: CASSPWSISNQPQHF
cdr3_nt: TGTGCCAGCAGTCCCTGGTCTATTAGCAATCAGCCCCAGCATTTT

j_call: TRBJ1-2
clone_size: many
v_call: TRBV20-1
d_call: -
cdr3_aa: CSATLLQGHYGYTF
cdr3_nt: TGCAGTGCTACCCTTTTACAGGGACACTATGGCTACACCTTC

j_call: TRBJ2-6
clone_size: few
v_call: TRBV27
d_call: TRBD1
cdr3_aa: CASSLRTGASGANVLTF
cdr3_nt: TGTGCCAGCAGTTTACGGACAGGAGCATCTGGGGCCAACGTCCTGACTTTC

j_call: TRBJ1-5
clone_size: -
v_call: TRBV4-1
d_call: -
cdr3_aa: CASSQEFVGPGNQPQHF
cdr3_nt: TGCGCCAGCAGCCAAGAGTTCGTGGGTCCAGGGAATCAGCCCCAGCATTTT

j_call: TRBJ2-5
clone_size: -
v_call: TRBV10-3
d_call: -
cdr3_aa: CAISNLGGAQETQYF
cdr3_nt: TGTGCCATCAGCAACCTTGGGGGAGCACAAGAGACCCAGTACTTC